A single sample gave rise to the 22 T cell receptor beta chains below, sequenced in a study of blood T cell repertoires in COVID-19. Assay: immunoSEQ multiplex PCR; the TCRdb copy retains only in-frame clones and omits some. This table holds 200,000 to 250,000 clones, roughly 85% found once. Sequencing input: peripheral blood. These receptors all stem from a man aged 40-55 years with acute or convalescent COVID-19.

This sequence joins TRBV3-1 (or the pseudogene TRBV3-2) and TRBJ2-7, with 13 bases aligning to TRBD2. There are 17 residues in the CDR3. V was clipped by 5 bases and J by 1 base; unmatched bases: 8. Germline V gives CDR1 LGHDT, CDR2 YNNKEL (reference sequence). CDR3 in amino acids: CASSTRTSGGASYEQYF. The CDR3 DNA follows: TGTGCCAGCAGCACCCGGACTAGCGGGGGAGCATCCTACGAGCAGTACTTC.

The chain employs TRBV5-1 and TRBJ2-7; the match to TRBD2 covers 12 bases. V dropped 1 base and J dropped 0; count of bases not matched to a gene: 5. Germline-derived CDR1 and CDR2 are SGHRS and YFSETQ. There are 17 residues in the CDR3. Here the CDR3 reads CASSLTTSGGPSYEQYF. In nucleotides, the CDR3 is TGCGCCAGCAGCTTGACGACTAGCGGGGGCCCCTCCTACGAGCAGTACTTC. Using reference TRBV5-1 and TRBJ2-7 for the parts outside the CDR3, the full variable domain is KAGVTQTPRYLIKTRGQQVTLSCSPISGHRSVSWYQQTPGQGLQFLFEYFSETQRNKGNFPGRFSGRQFSNSRSEMNVSTLELGDSALYLCASSLTTSGGPSYEQYFGPGTRLTVT.

CDR3 nucleotide sequence: TGTGCCAGCAGTGACCTAGCCGGCTATGGCTACACCTTC. This sequence encodes CASSDLAGYGYTF. The rearrangement joins TRBV27 to TRBJ1-2; D uncertain. The CDR3 contains 13 residues. The V and J ends lost 5 bases and 4 bases respectively, with 11 bases between them. Germline V lookup: CDR1 MNHEY, CDR2 SMNVEV (reference sequence).

The chain joins TRBV19 to TRBJ1-2, with 10 positions matching TRBD1. This CDR3 has 13 amino acids. J lost 5 bases, V lost 10 bases, and 7 bases had no gene match. Germline CDR1 LNHDA, CDR2 SQIVND (reference sequence). This chain's CDR3 is CAISDRGMYGYTF. The CDR3 DNA sequence: TGTGCCATCTCGGACAGGGGGATGTATGGCTACACCTTC.

The chain links TRBV9 to TRBJ1-2; D gene unclear. There are 13 residues in the CDR3. Trimming removed 3 bases from V and 2 bases from J, with 8 bases in between. The V gene's germline CDR1 is SGDLS and CDR2 YYNGEE. CDR3 in DNA: TGTGCCAGCAGCGAGAGGTTCAACTATGGCTACACCTTC. It encodes CASSERFNYGYTF.

For the CDR3, the DNA is TGTGCCAGCAGCTTAGTCGGCTCCTATAATTCACCCCTCCACTTT. This sequence encodes CASSLVGSYNSPLHF. The chain employs TRBV7-3 and TRBJ1-6; no clear D gene. Germline V gene sequence: CDR1 SGHTA, CDR2 FQGTGA. The CDR3 is made up of 15 amino acids. Trimming took off 2 bases at V and 0 bases at J, with 5 bases between the two ends.

The chain has TRBV6-5 and TRBJ1-6, with a weak D call TRBD1 (5 bases). Germline lookup yields CDR1 MNHEY and CDR2 SVGAGI. V gave up 10 bases and J gave up 10 bases, with 17 bases separating them. This CDR3 region has 13 residues. The CDR3 protein is CATQGDFSSPLHF. The CDR3 DNA is TGTGCCACTCAAGGGGACTTCTCATCACCCCTCCACTTT.

V gene TRBV5-6 combines with J gene TRBJ2-1; D is perhaps TRBD2 (6 bases). V was trimmed by 1 base and J by 0 bases, leaving 17 bases between them. There are 18 residues in the CDR3. The germline V gene encodes CDR1 SGHDT and CDR2 YYEEEE. As DNA, the CDR3 is TGTGCCAGCAGCTTGCGGCGGGGCGACACTCGCTCCTACAATGAGCAGTTCTTC. Its translation is CASSLRRGDTRSYNEQFF.

This chain uses TRBV6-5 with TRBJ1-6; D gene unclear. The V end was cut by 7 bases, the J end by 5 bases, with 12 bases between. This CDR3 has 14 residues. Germline CDR1 MNHEY, CDR2 SVGAGI. In DNA form, the CDR3 reads TGTGCCAGCAAGGAGGTAGCTAATAATTCACCCCTCCACTTT. The encoded protein is CASKEVANNSPLHF.

This clone has a count of ten or more. The rearrangement uses TRBV6-4 and TRBJ2-1, with 11 bases lining up with TRBD2. V trimming: 3 bases; J trimming: 6 bases; junction bases outside the gene matches: 1. CDR3 length: 14 residues. CDR1 and CDR2 from the germline V gene are MRHNA and SNTAGT. CDR3 sequence (DNA): TGTGCCAGCAGTGAGACTAGCGGGGCCAATGAGCAGTTCTTC. Translated: CASSETSGANEQFF.

The V call is TRBV10-3, the J call TRBJ1-1; tentatively, D is TRBD1 (5 bases). V lost 5 bases and J 1 base, leaving 8 bases between the germline ends. The CDR3 has 13 residues. Per the germline V gene, CDR1 is ENHRY and CDR2 is SYGVKD. CDR3 sequence reads: CAISNQGNTEAFF. In nucleotides, the CDR3 is TGTGCCATCAGTAACCAGGGGAACACTGAAGCTTTCTTT.

Comment on this clone: Relative to the germline gene, one junction end is altered; a read error may explain this. This CDR3 is also generated by other DNA sequences in the sample. This sequence joins TRBV6-1 and TRBJ2-7; no clear D. In germline, CDR1 is MNHNS, CDR2 SASEGT. The CDR3 covers 12 residues. The chain's CDR3 is CASSEIAYEQYF. The CDR3 nucleotides are TGCGCCAGCAGTGAAATCGCCTACGAGCAGTACTTC.

The CDR3 reads CATPGGLDAQGATDTQYF. CDR3 nucleotide sequence: TGCGCCACCCCAGGGGGTCTGGATGCGCAAGGGGCCACAGATACGCAGTATTTT. The rearrangement links TRBV4-1 to TRBJ2-3, with 7 bases lining up with TRBD1. The CDR3 is 18 amino acids. The germline V gene has CDR1 MGHRA and CDR2 YSYEKL. The ends lost 10 bases at V and 2 bases at J; junction bases unmatched: 21.

This sequence joins TRBV12-3 or TRBV12-4 and TRBJ1-2; no clear D. The CDR3 covers 13 residues. Trimming removed 5 bases at V and 2 bases at J, with 9 bases between. CDR3 protein: CASSPRINYGYTF. The CDR3 DNA reads TGTGCCAGCAGTCCCAGGATAAACTATGGCTACACCTTC.

This chain uses TRBV3-1 (or the pseudogene TRBV3-2) with TRBJ1-5; the match to TRBD1 covers 7 bases. In germline, CDR1 is LGHDT, CDR2 YNNKEL (reference sequence). There are 13 residues in the CDR3. V trimming: 4 bases; J trimming: 10 bases; junction bases outside the gene matches: 7. CDR3 loop: CASSPSTGAPQHF. The CDR3, as DNA: TGTGCCAGCAGCCCATCTACAGGGGCTCCCCAGCATTTT.

This clone came up once. V and J are TRBV7-9 and TRBJ2-1; 9 bases are a match to TRBD2. From germline, CDR1 is SEHNR and CDR2 FQNEAQ (reference sequence). Losses at the gene ends were 1 base for V and 6 bases for J; bases not matched to a gene: 4. The CDR3 length is 15 residues. The CDR3 spells CASSLGRGGRNEQFF. The CDR3 nucleotides read TGTGCCAGCAGCTTAGGGCGGGGGGGCCGCAATGAGCAGTTCTTC.

The chain carries TRBV7-3 and TRBJ2-3; TRBD2 matches 11 bases. CDR1 is SGHTA, CDR2 FQGTGA, per germline. V was pared by 1 base and J by 2 bases, with 11 bases of the junction left unmatched. This CDR3 is built from 19 residues. The CDR3 is CASSLIPSGGLDPTDTQYF. CDR3 nucleotides: TGTGCCAGCAGCTTAATCCCTAGCGGGGGGCTAGATCCCACAGATACGCAGTATTTT. Using reference TRBV7-3 and TRBJ2-3 for the parts outside the CDR3, the full variable domain is GAGVSQTPSNKVTEKGKYVELRCDPISGHTALYWYRQSLGQGPEFLIYFQGTGAADDSGLPNDRFFAVRPEGSVSTLKIQRTERGDSAVYLCASSLIPSGGLDPTDTQYFGPGTRLTVL.

For this clone: Since a much larger clone is just one base distant, this may be a read error. The same CDR3 also results from other DNA sequences found in this sample. The rearrangement joins TRBV4-1 to TRBJ2-2, with D perhaps matching TRBD2 (7 bases). CDR1 is MGHRA and CDR2 is YSYEKL in the germline V gene. The CDR3 extends over 18 amino acids. Trimming pared 1 base from V and 3 bases from J, leaving 18 bases between. For the CDR3, the DNA is TGCGCCAGCAGCCAAGGATCACGAGGGGGGGCCGACACCGGGGAGCTGTTTTTT. Protein: CASSQGSRGGADTGELFF.

The chain combines TRBV7-6 with TRBJ1-5, with TRBD1 matching 7 bases. In germline, CDR1 is SGHVS, CDR2 FNYEAQ. This CDR3 region has 14 residues. Trimming removed 6 bases from V and 3 bases from J; junction bases left unmatched: 5. For the CDR3, the DNA is TGTGCCAGCAGTCTGACAGGGAACAATCAGCCCCAGCATTTT. Its translation: CASSLTGNNQPQHF.

This clone was counted a single time. This sample includes further DNA sequences coding for the same CDR3. The chain combines TRBV27 with TRBJ2-1; 15 positions match TRBD2. The CDR3 consists of 15 residues. V lost 5 bases to trimming and J lost 8 bases; unmatched junction nucleotides: 4. The germline CDR1 and CDR2 sequences are MNHEY and SMNVEV (reference sequence). This chain's CDR3 is CASSPGLAGGDEQFF. CDR3 DNA: TGTGCCAGCAGTCCGGGACTAGCGGGGGGCGATGAGCAGTTCTTC.

The gene calls are TRBV5-4 and TRBJ1-1; 10 bases map to TRBD1. Germline V lookup: CDR1 SGHNT, CDR2 YYREEE (reference sequence). The CDR3 runs 16 residues. J was trimmed by 2 bases and V by 4 bases; bases with no gene match: 8. The CDR3 DNA sequence: TGTGCCAGCAGCCCCCCGGGACAGGGGCCAAACACTGAAGCTTTCTTT. Translation gives CASSPPGQGPNTEAFF.

This chain joins TRBV7-9 and TRBJ1-5; 8 bases line up with TRBD1. The length of the CDR3 is 15 residues. Germline CDR1 is SEHNR and CDR2 is FQNEAQ (reference sequence). V was clipped by 2 bases and J by 2 bases; unmatched bases: 2. This CDR3 reads CASSLSGGGNQPQHF. DNA for the CDR3: TGTGCCAGCAGCTTATCAGGGGGCGGCAATCAGCCCCAGCATTTT.